This T cell receptor beta chain originates from a study of blood T cell repertoires in COVID-19 (dated by TCRdb to the early 2020s). About the study as a whole: Samples covering the acute and convalescent phases of COVID-19 were provided by collaborators in the United States, Italy and Spain. The material from the prospective study consisted of cDNA or gDNA derived from T cells, B-cell-depleted T cells, or PBMCs. The dataset comprised deeply sampled blood TCRbeta repertoires from subjects exposed to, actively infected with, or recovered from COVID-19. The repertoires were made available in a free public database intended to serve as a resource for research on the immune response to SARS-CoV-2. Samples were obtained from the ongoing ImmuneRACE study (first 160 participants) and from roughly 1,300 subjects provided by 6 global collaborators. A de-identified subject ID, COVID-19 status, age in years and sex were almost always included in the sample metadata. Where HLA class I and class II types were available, the types were taken from metadata supplied by the sample provider, not from assay-based typing.

General study outcomes and caveats: The amount of clinical and demographic metadata varied by source and participant and was provided uncurated.

Collaborating institutions collected whole blood in K2EDTA tubes following their own protocols. Collaborator samples were shipped for TCRbeta analysis as frozen whole blood, isolated PBMCs, or DNA extracted from either sample type. Cut back by 6 bases and 1 base, the V and J ends lie 9 bases apart. Reading from cysteine to phenylalanine, the CDR3 counts 13 amino acids. Only the CDR3 DNA stays, 39 bases, in frame from base 1. As encoded in the germline V gene, CDR1 is MGHDK while CDR2 is SYGVNS. With regard to this clone: What this receptor recognizes is not known. Base qualities are not provided; no much larger clone lies one nucleotide away.

TCRbeta CDR3 regions were amplified from genomic DNA using the immunoSEQ Assay, a bias-controlled multiplex PCR. In the paper's pipeline: Nucleated cell counts per sample were estimated from amplification of reference gene primers within the assay. To quantify the absolute abundance of each unique TCRbeta CDR3 rearrangement, sequence reads were collapsed and filtered. For each sample, productive Simpson clonality was calculated as the square root of Simpson's diversity index across productive rearrangements. The clones in this table, taken by TCRdb from immuneACCESS, are in-frame only. Not every clone is retained; where verified, under half of the shortfall comes from an unresolved V gene, and the cause of the rest is unknown. That table supplies the V and J calls and clone size; D and trimming were determined from the DNA. The sample contains 90,000 to 130,000 clones, 60% to 80% of them found a single time. Together, the top ten hold roughly 17% of the sample.

Recombination linked TRBV25-1 to TRBJ1-1; TRBD1 is possibly the D segment (6 matching bases). This TCR derives from an elderly woman with active or convalescent COVID-19. The sequenced sample consisted of peripheral blood. The nucleotides read TGTGCCAGCAGGACGACAGGGAACACTGAAGCTTTCTTT. Its translation reads: CASRTTGNTEAFF.